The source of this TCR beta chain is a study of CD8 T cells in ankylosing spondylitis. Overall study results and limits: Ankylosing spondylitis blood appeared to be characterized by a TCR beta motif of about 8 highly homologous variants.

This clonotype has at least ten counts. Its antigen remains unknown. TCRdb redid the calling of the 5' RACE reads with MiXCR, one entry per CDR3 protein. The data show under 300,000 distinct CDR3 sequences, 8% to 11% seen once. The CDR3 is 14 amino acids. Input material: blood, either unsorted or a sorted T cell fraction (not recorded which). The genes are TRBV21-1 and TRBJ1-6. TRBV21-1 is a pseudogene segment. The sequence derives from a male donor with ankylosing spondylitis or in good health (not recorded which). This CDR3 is CASNRTIKDSPLHF. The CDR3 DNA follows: TGTGCCAGCAATCGAACTATTAAGGATTCACCCCTCCACTTT.